The clone carrying this T cell receptor beta chain was recorded a few times. Its specificity is not known. This sample stems from a study of beta chain features in type 1 diabetes. Whole-study findings and limits: The study found moderately but significantly shorter TCRB CDR3s in all four CD4+ subsets of Type 1 diabetes patients. Possibly, sequencing cDNA over-represented cells that had high TCR expression levels.

The CDR3 has 16 amino acids. Germline CDR1 reads SEHNR; CDR2 reads FQNEAQ (reference sequence). V shed 5 bases and J shed 0 bases, with 17 bases lying between them. Every isolated RNA sample was fully reverse transcribed, so sequencing captured expressed TCRB transcripts. The assay was immunoSEQ multiplex PCR, and TCRdb's table has in-frame clones only and misses some. The sample holds 150,000 to 200,000 clones, about 8.3% seen once. The clonotype comes from a woman between 18 and 29 years old with type 1 diabetes. The sequenced sample was central memory CD4+ T cells from blood. The rearrangement links TRBV7-9 to TRBJ2-7; TRBD1 might be the D (7 bases). CDR3: CASSHLQGGSSYEQYF. The CDR3 bases are TGTGCCAGCAGCCACCTCCAGGGGGGAAGCTCCTACGAGCAGTACTTC.